This TCR beta chain originates from a study of T cells in Graves' hyperthyroidism and ophthalmopathy. The germline CDR1 and CDR2 sequences are KGHSH and LQKENI. With V trimmed by 3 bases and J by 7 bases, 7 bases remained unmatched. The CDR3 sequence is 15 residues long. This clonotype has just a few counts. RNA transcripts gave rise to amplified TCR beta CDR3 regions. First-round RT-PCR with HTBI primers amplified the TCR CDR3 region. Via MiXCR, TCRdb re-called the multiplex PCR reads, giving one row per CDR3 protein. The data show roughly 170,000 distinct CDR3 sequences, about a sixth seen once. The clonotype comes from a woman in her fifties or sixties with Graves' hyperthyroidism. Material: blood. The chain uses TRBV18 and TRBJ1-5, with 9 bases lining up with TRBD1. The CDR3 DNA reads TGTGCCAGCTCACCTCTACAGGGGGCAGGGCAGCCCCAGCATTTT. Amino acid sequence: CASSPLQGAGQPQHF.